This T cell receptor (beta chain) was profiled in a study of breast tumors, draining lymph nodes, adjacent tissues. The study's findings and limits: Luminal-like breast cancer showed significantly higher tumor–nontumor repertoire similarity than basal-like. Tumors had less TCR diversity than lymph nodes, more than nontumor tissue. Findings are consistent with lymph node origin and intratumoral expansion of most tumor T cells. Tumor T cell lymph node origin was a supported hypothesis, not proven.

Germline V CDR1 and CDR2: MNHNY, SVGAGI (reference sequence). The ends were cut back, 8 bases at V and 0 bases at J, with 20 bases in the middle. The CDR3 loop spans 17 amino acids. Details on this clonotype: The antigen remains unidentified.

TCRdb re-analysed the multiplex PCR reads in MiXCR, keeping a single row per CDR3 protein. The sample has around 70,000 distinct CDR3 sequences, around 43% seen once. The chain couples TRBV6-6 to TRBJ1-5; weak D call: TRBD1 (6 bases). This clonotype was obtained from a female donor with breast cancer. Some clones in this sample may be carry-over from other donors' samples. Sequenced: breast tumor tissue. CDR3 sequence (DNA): TGTGCCAGCTCCATTCGGGACATTCCTTATAGCAATCAGCCCCAGCATTTT. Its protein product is CASSIRDIPYSNQPQHF.